Listed here are 21 T cell receptor beta chains from one sample, sequenced in a study of cytomegalovirus exposure and HLA in healthy donors. Primers: 60 Vbeta forward and 13 Jbeta reverse. Using immunoSEQ multiplex PCR, the repertoire was profiled, and TCRdb retains in-frame clones only, with some absent. The repertoire includes about 200,000 clones, just over 75% of them detected once, and 0.63% sits in the top ten. Source material: PBMCs. All receptors derive from a young man in good health and CMV-seronegative.

The genes are TRBV2 and TRBJ2-3, with 9 positions matching TRBD1. Per germline, CDR1 SNHLY and CDR2 FYNNEI. Losses at the gene ends were 8 bases for V and 4 bases for J; bases not matched to a gene: 7. CDR3 length: 14 amino acids. The CDR3 DNA reads TGTGCCAGCGGGGAACAGGGGGCATCAGATACGCAGTATTTT. Its protein product is CASGEQGASDTQYF.

The chain joins TRBV7-9 to TRBJ2-7; 7 positions agree with TRBD1. The CDR3 extends over 15 amino acids. With 1 base clipped from V and 5 bases from J, the junction kept 8 bases outside the gene matches. Germline CDR1 SEHNR, CDR2 FQNEAQ (reference sequence). The CDR3 loop is CASSLERQGVNEQYF. In DNA form, the CDR3 reads TGTGCCAGCAGCTTAGAGCGGCAGGGGGTTAACGAGCAGTACTTC.

The sample holds a few counts of this clone. Here the CDR3 reads CASLILDSIYEKLFF. Here the CDR3 DNA reads TGTGCCAGCCTGATACTCGACAGTATTTATGAAAAACTGTTTTTT. The J gene is TRBJ1-4, the V gene TRBV6-5; TRBD1 might be the D (5 bases). CDR1 MNHEY and CDR2 SVGAGI come from the germline V gene. V was pared by 8 bases and J by 6 bases, with 19 bases between. The CDR3 sequence is 15 residues long.

The chain combines TRBV21-1 with TRBJ2-4; the listed D gene, TRBD1, was not tested against the DNA. TRBV21-1 is designated a pseudogene. The CDR3 covers 12 residues. As DNA, the CDR3 is TGTGCCAGCAGCAAGTTGGCGGAACAGGGGTACTTC. This translates into CASSKLAEQGYF.

J is TRBJ2-7 and V is TRBV30, with D possibly being TRBD1 (5 bases). V was shortened by 1 base and J by 9 bases, with 13 bases between the two germline ends. CDR1 and CDR2 from the germline V gene are GTSNPN and SVGIG (reference sequence). The CDR3 has 12 residues. CDR3 in amino acids: CAWSAGRTLQYF. In nucleotides, the CDR3 is TGTGCCTGGAGTGCAGGGCGGACACTGCAGTACTTC.

The CDR3 sequence: CASSLELAGTGELFF. The CDR3 DNA sequence: TGTGCCAGCAGTTTAGAACTAGCGGGAACCGGGGAGCTGTTTTTT. The V gene is TRBV27, the J gene TRBJ2-2; TRBD2 aligns across 10 bases. The CDR3 is 15 residues long. Germline-derived CDR1 and CDR2 are MNHEY and SMNVEV (reference sequence). The ends lost 2 bases at V and 5 bases at J; junction bases unmatched: 2.

This clone is a singleton in its sample. V usage is TRBV9 and J usage is TRBJ2-1; D may be TRBD2 (6 bases). CDR1 and CDR2 from the germline V gene are SGDLS and YYNGEE. Between the trimmed V and J ends, which lost 0 bases and 8 bases, there was a span of 12 bases. This CDR3 region has 14 residues. CDR3 sequence reads: CASSVGRGSDEQFF. CDR3 bases: TGTGCCAGCAGCGTAGGGAGGGGATCCGATGAGCAGTTCTTC.

This sequence joins TRBV28 and TRBJ1-1, with no clear D. The germline CDR1 and CDR2 sequences are MDHEN and SYDVKM. The CDR3 extends over 14 amino acids. Trimming stripped 10 bases from V and 5 bases from J, with 20 bases between. The CDR3 region is CATNPERGGTEAFF. Written as DNA, the CDR3 is TGTGCCACCAACCCCGAGCGGGGTGGAACTGAAGCTTTCTTT.

The chain combines TRBV5-1 with TRBJ2-7; the match to TRBD2 covers 10 bases. V dropped 4 bases and J dropped 0; count of bases not matched to a gene: 13. The germline gives CDR1 SGHRS, CDR2 YFSETQ. CDR3 length equals 18 residues. Here the CDR3 reads CASSLPGLAQGFSYEQYF. DNA for the CDR3: TGCGCCAGCAGCCTACCGGGACTAGCGCAAGGATTCTCCTACGAGCAGTACTTC.

The rearrangement links TRBV13 to TRBJ2-1; D remains ambiguous. The CDR3 is 13 residues long. Germline V gene lookup returns CDR1 PRHDT and CDR2 FYEKMQ (reference sequence). The germline V and J ends were trimmed by 4 bases and 8 bases, with 12 bases remaining between them. The CDR3 coding sequence is TGTGCCAGCAGCTCGTCTGTCCGTGATGAGCAGTTCTTC. It is translated as CASSSSVRDEQFF.

The chain is built from TRBV28 and TRBJ1-2; TRBD1 agrees at 8 bases. The V segment lost 5 bases and the J segment 6 bases; nucleotides outside the gene matches: 8. This CDR3 is 14 amino acids long. Per the germline V gene, CDR1 is MDHEN and CDR2 is SYDVKM. CDR3 coding DNA: TGTGCCAGCAGTACCTCGGACAGGGTAGATGGCTACACCTTC. The encoded protein is CASSTSDRVDGYTF.

This clone was observed a handful of times. V and J are TRBV18 and TRBJ1-5, with a tentative D call TRBD1 (6 bases). The CDR3 is made up of 14 amino acids. Trimming cost V 2 bases and J 5 bases, with 10 bases left between them. CDR1 and CDR2 (germline): KGHSH, LQKENI. CDR3 region: CASSPGQSDQPQHF. The CDR3 bases are TGTGCCAGCTCACCAGGACAGAGCGATCAGCCCCAGCATTTT. The whole variable domain, filled in from reference TRBV18 and TRBJ1-5, reads NAGVMQNPRHLVRRRGQEARLRCSPMKGHSHVYWYRQLPEEGLKFMVYLQKENIIDESGMPKERFSAEFPKEGPSILRIQQVVRGDSAAYFCASSPGQSDQPQHFGDGTRLSIL.

This rearrangement joins TRBV4-1 to TRBJ1-1; 9 bases align to TRBD1. The CDR3 totals 15 residues. CDR1 and CDR2 from the germline V gene are MGHRA and YSYEKL. Trimming at V came to 0 bases and at J to 5 bases, leaving 4 bases not matched to a gene. This CDR3 is CASSQEGTGKTEAFF. The CDR3 DNA sequence: TGCGCCAGCAGCCAAGAGGGGACAGGGAAAACTGAAGCTTTCTTT.

The gene calls are TRBV18 and TRBJ2-7; possible D gene TRBD2, 6 bases. Germline lookup yields CDR1 KGHSH and CDR2 LQKENI. The V end lost 8 bases, the J end lost 4 bases, and 15 bases lay between the germline ends. The CDR3 length is 13 residues. The CDR3 sequence: CASGGVDSYEQYF. The DNA of the CDR3 is TGTGCCAGCGGAGGGGTGGACTCTTACGAGCAGTACTTC.

This clone was counted a few times. V is TRBV6-1 and J is TRBJ1-2; D is possibly TRBD1 (5 bases). CDR1 is MNHNS and CDR2 is SASEGT in the germline V gene. This CDR3 region has 15 residues. Trimming pared 4 bases from V and 7 bases from J, leaving 19 bases between. CDR3 residues: CASSVRQGGLGGYTF. In DNA, the CDR3 is TGTGCCAGCAGTGTTAGGCAGGGTGGCTTGGGTGGCTACACCTTC.

The chain carries TRBV27 and TRBJ2-7; 10 nucleotides agree with TRBD2. V dropped 6 bases and J dropped 1; count of bases not matched to a gene: 3. The CDR3 has 14 residues. CDR1 is MNHEY and CDR2 is SMNVEV in the germline V gene (reference sequence). The CDR3 nucleotides are TGTGCCAGCAGGACTAGCGGGCTTTCCTACGAGCAGTACTTC. Amino acid sequence: CASRTSGLSYEQYF.

This rearrangement joins TRBV7-3 to TRBJ1-1, with D uncertain. The germline V gene encodes CDR1 SGHTA and CDR2 FQGTGA. V was clipped by 2 bases and J by 0 bases, with 10 bases between them. This CDR3 comprises 15 residues. CDR3 sequence (DNA): TGTGCCAGCAGCTTACTACCGGGTATGAACACTGAAGCTTTCTTT. Protein: CASSLLPGMNTEAFF.

The chain combines TRBV7-8 with TRBJ1-4, with D hard to call. From germline, CDR1 is SGHVS and CDR2 FQNEAQ. The CDR3 consists of 12 residues. The ends were cut back, 2 bases at V and 8 bases at J, with 6 bases in the middle. The DNA of the CDR3 is TGTGCCAGCAGCTTACCGGGAGAAAAACTGTTTTTT. Amino acid sequence: CASSLPGEKLFF. Together with reference TRBV7-8 and TRBJ1-4, the CDR3 gives the full variable domain: GAGVSQSPRYKVAKRGQDVALRCDPISGHVSLFWYQQALGQGPEFLTYFQNEAQLDKSGLPSDRFFAERPEGSVSTLKIQRTQQEDSAVYLCASSLPGEKLFFGSGTQLSVL.

This clone was seen a handful of times. The chain links TRBV29-1 to TRBJ2-3; 9 bases align to TRBD2. The CDR3 runs to 14 residues. The germline CDR1 and CDR2 sequences are SQVTM and ANQGSEA. The V segment lost 6 bases and the J segment 2 bases; nucleotides outside the gene matches: 6. The CDR3 here is CSVATSGVTDTQYF. The CDR3 coding sequence is TGCAGCGTCGCGACTAGCGGAGTCACAGATACGCAGTATTTT.

The CDR3 region has the DNA TGTGCCAGCAGCCCCCCCCGGTCGGGCGAGCAGTACTTC. Translated: CASSPPRSGEQYF. The genes are TRBV5-4 and TRBJ2-7; the D is unclear. CDR1 and CDR2 (germline): SGHNT, YYREEE (reference sequence). This CDR3 contains 13 residues. V lost 4 bases and J lost 6, with 14 bases in between.

This chain joins TRBV29-1 and TRBJ1-1; D possibly corresponds to TRBD1 (5 bases). Germline CDR1 SQVTM, CDR2 ANQGSEA. The CDR3 totals 15 residues. The germline V and J ends were trimmed by 0 bases and 10 bases, with 21 bases remaining between them. The DNA of the CDR3 is TGCAGCGTTGAAGATCCCGGGCCGGGGGTCCGGAGAGCTTTCTTT. Protein: CSVEDPGPGVRRAFF.